Listed below are T cell receptor beta chains from one sample, sequenced in a study of shared clonotypes between healthy human individuals. Profiling relied on immunoSEQ multiplex PCR, and the TCRdb table lists in-frame clones only, not all of them. The sample includes under 850,000 clones, around 93% of them seen just once. Sequenced: naive CD8+ T cells sorted from blood. These receptors were obtained from a man aged 30-40 years in good health. The CDR3 runs from the conserved cysteine through the conserved F or W. The order of the fields is CDR3 DNA, CDR3 protein, V gene, D gene, CDR3 length, clone size, J gene. D genes are given only for firm matches. Size is omitted from some rows. Given values are once, few, many or a class for expanded clones.

CDR3nt: TGCGCCAGCAGCCAAATCGATGATTTCAATCAGCCCCAGCATTTT
CDR3aa: CASSQIDDFNQPQHF
v_gene: TRBV4-1
d_gene: NA
len: 15
abundance: few
j_gene: TRBJ1-5

CDR3nt: TGTGCCATCAGTGAGGACCAGACCCCATATCAGGGACAAGCTTTCTTT
CDR3aa: CAISEDQTPYQGQAFF
v_gene: TRBV10-3
d_gene: NA
len: 16
abundance: once
j_gene: TRBJ1-1

CDR3nt: TGTGCCAGCAGCCCCCTGGTGTTGACCCAGTACTTC
CDR3aa: CASSPLVLTQYF
v_gene: TRBV11-2
d_gene: NA
len: 12
abundance: NA
j_gene: TRBJ2-5

CDR3nt: TGTGCCAGTAGAAACGAAGGGTTGGGGTATGGCTACACCTTC
CDR3aa: CASRNEGLGYGYTF
v_gene: TRBV19
d_gene: NA
len: 14
abundance: NA
j_gene: TRBJ1-2

CDR3nt: TGTGCCAGCAGCGCGAGACCGGGACAGGGCACAAATGAGCAGTTCTTC
CDR3aa: CASSARPGQGTNEQFF
v_gene: TRBV7-9
d_gene: TRBD1
len: 16
abundance: NA
j_gene: TRBJ2-1

CDR3nt: TGTGCCAGCAGTGAAATCCAGGGCCGGGGCTACACCTTC
CDR3aa: CASSEIQGRGYTF
v_gene: TRBV2
d_gene: NA
len: 13
abundance: NA
j_gene: TRBJ1-2

CDR3nt: TGTGCCAGCAGCCCGCAGTCCTCCTACGAGCAGTACTTC
CDR3aa: CASSPQSSYEQYF
v_gene: TRBV5-4
d_gene: NA
len: 13
abundance: NA
j_gene: TRBJ2-7

CDR3nt: TGTGCCAGCAGCCCCCGACAGGGAGGCGCGTACGAGCAGTACTTC
CDR3aa: CASSPRQGGAYEQYF
v_gene: TRBV7-9
d_gene: NA
len: 15
abundance: NA
j_gene: TRBJ2-7

CDR3nt: TGTGCCAGCAGTGAATCAGCGGGAGGGTTGGGCAATGAGCAGTTCTTC
CDR3aa: CASSESAGGLGNEQFF
v_gene: TRBV6-1
d_gene: TRBD2
len: 16
abundance: NA
j_gene: TRBJ2-1

CDR3nt: TGTGCCAGCACCTCAGGGCAGATTGGCGAGCAGTACTTC
CDR3aa: CASTSGQIGEQYF
v_gene: TRBV13
d_gene: NA
len: 13
abundance: NA
j_gene: TRBJ2-7

CDR3nt: TGTGCCAGCAGTCCGACCCTGGGGGGGGGCTATGGCTACACCTTC
CDR3aa: CASSPTLGGGYGYTF
v_gene: TRBV28
d_gene: NA
len: 15
abundance: NA
j_gene: TRBJ1-2

CDR3nt: TGTGCCAGCTCCTTTGGAGGGCGGTCCTCCTACGAGCAGTACTTC
CDR3aa: CASSFGGRSSYEQYF
v_gene: TRBV27
d_gene: NA
len: 15
abundance: NA
j_gene: TRBJ2-7

CDR3nt: TGTGCCAGCAAACCCGGGACTAGCGGGTGGCGGGACCCGGTCTTC
CDR3aa: CASKPGTSGWRDPVF
v_gene: TRBV28
d_gene: TRBD2
len: 15
abundance: NA
j_gene: TRBJ2-1

CDR3nt: TGTGCCAGCAGTTTCGTCGGGGGCACCTCCTACGAGCAGTACTTC
CDR3aa: CASSFVGGTSYEQYF
v_gene: TRBV28
d_gene: NA
len: 15
abundance: NA
j_gene: TRBJ2-7

CDR3nt: TGTGCCAGCAGCTTAAAGTTAGAACTCGCCAATGAGCAGTTCTTC
CDR3aa: CASSLKLELANEQFF
v_gene: TRBV7-9
d_gene: NA
len: 15
abundance: NA
j_gene: TRBJ2-1

CDR3nt: TGCGCCAGCAGCGGAAGTCGGGGGGCTGTTGAAAAACTGTTTTTT
CDR3aa: CASSGSRGAVEKLFF
v_gene: TRBV4-1
d_gene: NA
len: 15
abundance: NA
j_gene: TRBJ1-4

CDR3nt: TGCAGCGTTTCACCCGGGACAGGGACCGGGGCTGAAGCTTTCTTT
CDR3aa: CSVSPGTGTGAEAFF
v_gene: TRBV29-1
d_gene: TRBD1
len: 15
abundance: NA
j_gene: TRBJ1-1

CDR3nt: TGTGCCAGCAGCCTGAGGACAGAACCACGGGGCTACACCTTC
CDR3aa: CASSLRTEPRGYTF
v_gene: TRBV9
d_gene: NA
len: 14
abundance: NA
j_gene: TRBJ1-2

CDR3nt: TGCGCCAGCAGCCAACTCCGCCGGGCCGGAGCCTACGAGCAGTACTTC
CDR3aa: CASSQLRRAGAYEQYF
v_gene: TRBV4-1
d_gene: NA
len: 16
abundance: NA
j_gene: TRBJ2-7

CDR3nt: TGTGCCAGCAGCCGGGGCTTTCTAGCCAAAAACATTCAGTACTTC
CDR3aa: CASSRGFLAKNIQYF
v_gene: TRBV11-3
d_gene: NA
len: 15
abundance: NA
j_gene: TRBJ2-4

CDR3nt: TGTGCCAGCAGTGACTCAACGGGTAGGCAAGAGACCCAGTACTTC
CDR3aa: CASSDSTGRQETQYF
v_gene: TRBV6-4
d_gene: NA
len: 15
abundance: NA
j_gene: TRBJ2-5

CDR3nt: TGTGCCAGCAGCTTAGTGGCTAGCTCCTACGAGCAGTACTTC
CDR3aa: CASSLVASSYEQYF
v_gene: TRBV7-2
d_gene: NA
len: 14
abundance: NA
j_gene: TRBJ2-7

CDR3nt: TGTGCCAGCAGCCCGACTTTATCGGGCACTGAAGCTTTCTTT
CDR3aa: CASSPTLSGTEAFF
v_gene: TRBV14
d_gene: NA
len: 14
abundance: NA
j_gene: TRBJ1-1

CDR3nt: TGTGCCAGCAGCCAGGAGGGGGTTGGAGCTTTCTTT
CDR3aa: CASSQEGVGAFF
v_gene: TRBV4-2
d_gene: NA
len: 12
abundance: NA
j_gene: TRBJ1-1

CDR3nt: TGTGCCAGCACGCCTAGCGCGGGAGGGTCCTACAATGAGCAGTTCTTC
CDR3aa: CASTPSAGGSYNEQFF
v_gene: TRBV9
d_gene: TRBD2
len: 16
abundance: NA
j_gene: TRBJ2-1

CDR3nt: TGTGCCAGCAGCGGGGCCGGTGAAAAACTGTTTTTT
CDR3aa: CASSGAGEKLFF
v_gene: TRBV9
d_gene: NA
len: 12
abundance: few
j_gene: TRBJ1-4

CDR3nt: TGTGCCAGCAGTAACCACCGGGACAGGGGAGCCTACGAGCAGTACTTC
CDR3aa: CASSNHRDRGAYEQYF
v_gene: TRBV27
d_gene: TRBD1
len: 16
abundance: NA
j_gene: TRBJ2-7

CDR3nt: TGTGCCAGCAGGGGGGGGAACACTGAAGCTTTCTTT
CDR3aa: CASRGGNTEAFF
v_gene: TRBV6-1
d_gene: NA
len: 12
abundance: NA
j_gene: TRBJ1-1